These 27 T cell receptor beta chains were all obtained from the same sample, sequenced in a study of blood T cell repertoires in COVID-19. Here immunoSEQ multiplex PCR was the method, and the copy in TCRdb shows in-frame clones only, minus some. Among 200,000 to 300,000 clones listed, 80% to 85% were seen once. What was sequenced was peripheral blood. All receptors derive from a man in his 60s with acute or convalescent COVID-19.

The CDR3 sequence: CASSDPTSGQETQYF. CDR3 bases: TGTGCCAGCAGTGACCCGACTAGCGGTCAAGAGACCCAGTACTTC. This rearrangement joins TRBV25-1 to TRBJ2-5; 9 bases fit TRBD2. Germline values: CDR1 MGHDK, CDR2 SYGVNS. After removal of 3 bases from V and 2 bases from J, the junction contained 4 bases not matched to a gene. The CDR3 is 15 residues long.

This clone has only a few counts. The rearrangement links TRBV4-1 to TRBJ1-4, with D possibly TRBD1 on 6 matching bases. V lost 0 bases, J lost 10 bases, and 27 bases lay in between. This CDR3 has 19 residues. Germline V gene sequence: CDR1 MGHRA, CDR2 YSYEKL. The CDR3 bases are TGCGCCAGCAGCCAAGATTCGGGGGGCCATGGCGCCGGTCTAGGAAAACTGTTTTTT. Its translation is CASSQDSGGHGAGLGKLFF.

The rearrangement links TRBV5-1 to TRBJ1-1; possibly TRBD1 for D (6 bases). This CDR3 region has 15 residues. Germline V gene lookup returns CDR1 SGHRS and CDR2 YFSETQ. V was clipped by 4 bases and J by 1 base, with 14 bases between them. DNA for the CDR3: TGCGCCAGCAGCATGGGACAACTAGGGAACACTGAAGCTTTCTTT. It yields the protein CASSMGQLGNTEAFF. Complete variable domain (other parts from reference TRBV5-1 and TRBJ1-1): KAGVTQTPRYLIKTRGQQVTLSCSPISGHRSVSWYQQTPGQGLQFLFEYFSETQRNKGNFPGRFSGRQFSNSRSEMNVSTLELGDSALYLCASSMGQLGNTEAFFGQGTRLTVV.

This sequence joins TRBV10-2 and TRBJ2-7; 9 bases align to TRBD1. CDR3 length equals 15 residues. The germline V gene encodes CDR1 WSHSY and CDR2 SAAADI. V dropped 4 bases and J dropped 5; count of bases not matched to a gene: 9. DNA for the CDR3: TGCGCCAGCAGTGGGGGACAGGGCTATTTGGACGAGCAGTACTTC. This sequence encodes CASSGGQGYLDEQYF.

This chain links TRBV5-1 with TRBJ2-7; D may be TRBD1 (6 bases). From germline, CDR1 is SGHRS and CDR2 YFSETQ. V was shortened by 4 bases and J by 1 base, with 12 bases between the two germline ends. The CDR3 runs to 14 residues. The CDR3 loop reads CASSPGTTSYEQYF. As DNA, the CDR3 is TGCGCCAGCAGCCCCGGGACAACTTCCTACGAGCAGTACTTC.

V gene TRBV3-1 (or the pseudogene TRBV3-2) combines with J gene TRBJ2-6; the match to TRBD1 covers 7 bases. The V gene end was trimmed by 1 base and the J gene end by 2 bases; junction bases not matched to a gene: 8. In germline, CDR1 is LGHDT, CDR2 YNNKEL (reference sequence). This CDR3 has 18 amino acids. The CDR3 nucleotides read TGTGCCAGCAGCCAAGTTCGGACAGGACTCGCTGGGGCCAACGTCCTGACTTTC. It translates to CASSQVRTGLAGANVLTF.

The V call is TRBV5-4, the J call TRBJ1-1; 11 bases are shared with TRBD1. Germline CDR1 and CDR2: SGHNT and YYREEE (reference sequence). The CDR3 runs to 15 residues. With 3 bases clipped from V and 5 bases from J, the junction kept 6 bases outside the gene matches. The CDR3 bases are TGTGCCAGCAGCTCTGGACAGGGGGCGCTAACTGAAGCTTTCTTT. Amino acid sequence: CASSSGQGALTEAFF.

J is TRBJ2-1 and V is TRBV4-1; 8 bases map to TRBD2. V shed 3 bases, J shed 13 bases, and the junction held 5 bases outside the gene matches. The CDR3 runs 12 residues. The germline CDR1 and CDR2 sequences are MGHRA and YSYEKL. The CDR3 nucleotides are TGCGCCAGCAGCCATCCGGGACTAGAACAGTTCTTC. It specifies CASSHPGLEQFF.

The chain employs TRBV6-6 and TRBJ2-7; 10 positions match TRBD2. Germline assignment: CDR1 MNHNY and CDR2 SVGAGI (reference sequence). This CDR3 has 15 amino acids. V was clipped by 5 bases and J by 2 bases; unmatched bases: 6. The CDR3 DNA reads TGTGCCAGCAGTAGATTAGCGGGAGGCCCCTACGAGCAGTACTTC. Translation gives CASSRLAGGPYEQYF.

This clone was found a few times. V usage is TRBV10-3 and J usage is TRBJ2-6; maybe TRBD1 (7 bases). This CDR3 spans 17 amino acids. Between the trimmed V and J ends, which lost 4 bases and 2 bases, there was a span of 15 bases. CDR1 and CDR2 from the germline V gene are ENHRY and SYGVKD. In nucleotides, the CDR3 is TGTGCCATCAGTGGGGGCCAGGGGGAGGCTGGGGCCAACGTCCTGACTTTC. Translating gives CAISGGQGEAGANVLTF.

In DNA, the CDR3 is TGCGCCAGCAGCTCACGGGTTGAGGAGTACACCTTC. It is translated as CASSSRVEEYTF. This chain connects TRBV5-1 to TRBJ1-2; D is uncertain. The CDR3 totals 12 residues. Trimming removed 3 bases at V and 11 bases at J, with 14 bases between. Germline V CDR1 and CDR2: SGHRS, YFSETQ.

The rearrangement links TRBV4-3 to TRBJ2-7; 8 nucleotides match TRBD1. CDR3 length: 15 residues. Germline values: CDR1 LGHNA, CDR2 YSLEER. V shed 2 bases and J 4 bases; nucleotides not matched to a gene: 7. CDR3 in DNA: TGCGCCAGCAGCCAAAACACAGGGGGAGCTTACGAGCAGTACTTC. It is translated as CASSQNTGGAYEQYF.

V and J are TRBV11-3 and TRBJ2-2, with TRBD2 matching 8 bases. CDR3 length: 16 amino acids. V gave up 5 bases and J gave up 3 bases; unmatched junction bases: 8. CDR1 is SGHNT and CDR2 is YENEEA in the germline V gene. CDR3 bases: TGTGCCAGCAGCCGGGGGGGACTAGAGGACACCGGGGAGCTGTTTTTT. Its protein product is CASSRGGLEDTGELFF.

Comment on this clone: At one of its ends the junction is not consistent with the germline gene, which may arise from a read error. The chain's CDR3 is CASSLDRGWGETQYF. For the CDR3, the DNA is TGTGCTAGCAGCTTAGACCGGGGTTGGGGAGAGACCCAGTACTTC. The rearrangement joins TRBV7-7 to TRBJ2-5; a weak D match, TRBD2 (5 bases). The CDR3 is 15 amino acids. Germline V gene sequence: CDR1 SSHAT, CDR2 FNYEAQ (reference sequence).

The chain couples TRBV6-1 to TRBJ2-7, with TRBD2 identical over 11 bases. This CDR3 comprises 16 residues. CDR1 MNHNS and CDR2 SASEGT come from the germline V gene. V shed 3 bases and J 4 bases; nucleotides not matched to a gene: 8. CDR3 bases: TGTGCCAGCAGTGAGAGGTTAGCGGGGGGGCCGTACGAGCAGTACTTC. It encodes CASSERLAGGPYEQYF.

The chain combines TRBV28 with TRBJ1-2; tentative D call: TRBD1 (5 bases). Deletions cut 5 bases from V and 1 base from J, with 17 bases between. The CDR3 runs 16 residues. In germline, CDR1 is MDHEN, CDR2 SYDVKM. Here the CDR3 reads CASSPYWGVDNYGYTF. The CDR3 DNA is TGTGCCAGCAGTCCCTATTGGGGGGTGGATAACTATGGCTACACCTTC.

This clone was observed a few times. The CDR3 DNA is TGTGCCAGCAGCTTAGCGACAGGGAGGTACACTGAAGCTTTCTTT. This sequence encodes CASSLATGRYTEAFF. This chain joins TRBV7-2 and TRBJ1-1; TRBD1 agrees at 7 bases. Unmatched junction bases numbered 4, after V lost 0 bases and J lost 3 bases. The CDR3 sequence is 15 residues long. In germline, CDR1 is SGHTA, CDR2 FQGNSA. Full variable domain (missing parts from reference TRBV7-2 and TRBJ1-1): GAGVSQSPSNKVTEKGKDVELRCDPISGHTALYWYRQSLGQGLEFLIYFQGNSAPDKSGLPSDRFSAERTGGSVSTLTIQRTQQEDSAVYLCASSLATGRYTEAFFGQGTRLTVV.

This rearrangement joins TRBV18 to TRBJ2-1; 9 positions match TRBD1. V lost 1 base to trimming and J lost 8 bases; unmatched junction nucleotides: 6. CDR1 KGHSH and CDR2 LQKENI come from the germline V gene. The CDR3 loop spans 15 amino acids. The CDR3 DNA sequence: TGTGCCAGCTCACCACGACAGGGGGTTGTAGATGAGCAGTTCTTC. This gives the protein CASSPRQGVVDEQFF.

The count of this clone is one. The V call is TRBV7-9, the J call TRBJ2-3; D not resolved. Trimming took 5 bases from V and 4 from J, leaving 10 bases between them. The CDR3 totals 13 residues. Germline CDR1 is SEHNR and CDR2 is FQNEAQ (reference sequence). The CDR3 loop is CASSPPVADTQYF. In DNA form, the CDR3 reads TGTGCCAGCAGCCCCCCGGTGGCAGATACGCAGTATTTT.

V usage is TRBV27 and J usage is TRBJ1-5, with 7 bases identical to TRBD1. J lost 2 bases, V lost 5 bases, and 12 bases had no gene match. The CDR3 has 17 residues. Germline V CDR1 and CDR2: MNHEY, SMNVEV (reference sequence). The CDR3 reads CASSLLHRGSCNQPQHF. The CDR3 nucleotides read TGTGCCAGCAGTCTCCTCCACAGGGGTAGTTGCAATCAGCCCCAGCATTTT.

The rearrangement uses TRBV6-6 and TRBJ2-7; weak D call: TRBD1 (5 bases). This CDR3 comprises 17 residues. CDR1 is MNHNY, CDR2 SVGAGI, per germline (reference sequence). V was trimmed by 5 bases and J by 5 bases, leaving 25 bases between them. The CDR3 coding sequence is TGTGCCAGCAGTCGGACCAGTCCAGGGTACGTCCGCCACGAGCAGTACTTC. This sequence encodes CASSRTSPGYVRHEQYF.

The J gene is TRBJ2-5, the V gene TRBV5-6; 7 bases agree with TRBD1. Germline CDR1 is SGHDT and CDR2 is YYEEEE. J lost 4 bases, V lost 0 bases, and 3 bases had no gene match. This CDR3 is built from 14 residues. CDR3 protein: CASSLGGGGETQYF. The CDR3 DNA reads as TGTGCCAGCAGCTTGGGAGGGGGCGGAGAGACCCAGTACTTC.

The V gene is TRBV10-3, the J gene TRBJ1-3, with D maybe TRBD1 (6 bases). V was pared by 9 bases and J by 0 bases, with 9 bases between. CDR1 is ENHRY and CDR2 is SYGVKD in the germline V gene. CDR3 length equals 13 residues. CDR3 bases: TGTGCCATAGAGGACAGCTCTGGAAACACCATATATTTT. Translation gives CAIEDSSGNTIYF.

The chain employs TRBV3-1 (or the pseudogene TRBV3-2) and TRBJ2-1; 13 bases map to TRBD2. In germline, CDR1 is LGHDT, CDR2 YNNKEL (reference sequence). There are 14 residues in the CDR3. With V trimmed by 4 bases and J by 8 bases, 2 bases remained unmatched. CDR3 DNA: TGTGCCAGCAGCCGGACTAGCGGGGGTGATGAGCAGTTCTTC. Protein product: CASSRTSGGDEQFF.

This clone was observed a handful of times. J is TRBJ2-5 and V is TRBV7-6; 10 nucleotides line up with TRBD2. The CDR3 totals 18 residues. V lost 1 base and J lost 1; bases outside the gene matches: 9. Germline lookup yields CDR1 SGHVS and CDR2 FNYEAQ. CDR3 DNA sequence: TGTGCCAGCAGCTTAGGTCTAGCGGGGGCACCTTTCCAAGAGACCCAGTACTTC. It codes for CASSLGLAGAPFQETQYF.

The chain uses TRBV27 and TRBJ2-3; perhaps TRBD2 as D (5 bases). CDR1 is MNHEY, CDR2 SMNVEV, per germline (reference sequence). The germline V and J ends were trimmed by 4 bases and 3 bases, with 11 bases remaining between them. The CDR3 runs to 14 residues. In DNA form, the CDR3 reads TGTGCCAGCAGTTCAGTGGACTCAACAGATACGCAGTATTTT. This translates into CASSSVDSTDTQYF.

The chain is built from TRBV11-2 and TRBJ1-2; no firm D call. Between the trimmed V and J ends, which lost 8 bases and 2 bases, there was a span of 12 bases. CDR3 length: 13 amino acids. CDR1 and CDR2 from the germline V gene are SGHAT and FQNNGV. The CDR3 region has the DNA TGTGCCAGCGGCAGGCAGCAGAACTATGGCTACACCTTC. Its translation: CASGRQQNYGYTF.